This T cell receptor (beta chain) emerged from a study of OX40 agonist ivuxolimab in advanced cancers. Study-level information: Three patients had partial responses: one hepatocellular carcinoma, two cutaneous melanoma.

Excluded were patients having autoimmune disease history or systemic immunosuppression. Broader study findings: Partial responders dosed at 0.1-3.0 mg/kg displayed clonal expansion ranking among the lowest.

Germline CDR1 SGDLS, CDR2 YYNGEE. V gave up 0 bases and J gave up 0 bases, with 4 bases separating them. The CDR3 spans 14 residues. TCRdb keeps only in-frame clones here, not all; method: immunoSEQ multiplex PCR. Here the sample spans some 40,000 clones, 92% being singletons. Worth noting for this clone: Its target is unknown.

J is TRBJ2-4 and V is TRBV9, with unresolved D. This material consisted of CD4+ or CD8+ T cells sorted from blood, taken in a trial of the OX40 agonist ivuxolimab. The receptor's source is an adult with an advanced solid tumor such as melanoma, head and neck, liver or kidney cancer. The CDR3 nucleotides are TGTGCCAGCAGCGTAGGACTAGCCAAAAACATTCAGTACTTC. Protein: CASSVGLAKNIQYF.